This TCR beta chain was sequenced during a study of blood T cell repertoires in COVID-19. About the study: Samples came from the United States, Italy and Spain, spanning acute and convalescent COVID-19.

J gave up 2 bases and V 5 bases, and 17 bases lay outside the gene matches. The CDR3 contains 18 residues. CDR1 and CDR2 (germline): SGHVS, FNYEAQ. TCRdb keeps only in-frame clones here, not all; method: immunoSEQ multiplex PCR. The sample includes about 310,000 clones, about 85% of them seen just once. V is TRBV7-6 and J is TRBJ1-2; TRBD1 matches 7 bases. This clonotype was sampled from a man aged 18 to 29 with active or convalescent COVID-19. The sequencing input was peripheral blood. CDR3 coding DNA: TGTGCCAGCAGCCCCATCCGGGACAGCTACAAAACCAACTATGGCTACACCTTC. Residues: CASSPIRDSYKTNYGYTF.